The rows below give T cell receptor beta chains drawn from one sample of a study of circulating CD8 cells and anti-PD-1 response in melanoma. From the reads, TCRdb called clonotypes with MiXCR, one entry per CDR3 protein. The table has 870 or so distinct CDR3 sequences, approximately 6% seen once; the top ten hold about 6.9%. This specimen consisted of CD8+ T cells from PBMCs, obtained at baseline or after one month of anti-PD-1 therapy (not recorded which). These receptor sequences come from a human donor with melanoma. Both conserved end residues are part of each CDR3. The D gene is left open where the match is weak. Clone size is given for some rows only: seen once, a few or many times, or a class if the clone is expanded.

clone size	V gene	D gene	J gene	CDR3 protein	CDR3 DNA
NA	TRBV5-4	TRBD2	TRBJ2-5	CASSFEGLAGGQETQYF	TGTGCCAGCAGCTTCGAGGGACTAGCGGGGGGGCAAGAGACCCAGTACTTC
large	TRBV19	NA	TRBJ2-2	CASSIRAPGELFF	TGTGCCAGTAGTATTCGAGCTCCCGGGGAGCTGTTTTTT
medium-sized	TRBV11-2	NA	TRBJ2-2	CASSYPTAGTNTGELFF	TGTGCCAGCAGCTACCCCACTGCGGGAACGAACACCGGGGAGCTGTTTTTT
large	TRBV27	NA	TRBJ1-2	CASSLSGRYGYTF	TGTGCCAGCAGTTTATCCGGACGCTATGGCTACACCTTC
large	TRBV23-1	NA	TRBJ1-4	CASSQGQGGEKLFF	TGCGCCAGCAGTCAAGGGCAGGGCGGTGAAAAACTGTTTTTT
NA	TRBV6-1	NA	TRBJ2-4	CASSELEYLAKNIQYF	TGTGCCAGCAGTGAACTGGAGTACCTAGCCAAAAACATTCAGTACTTC
medium-sized	TRBV5-5	TRBD2	TRBJ2-7	CASSLTGTSGEGQYF	TGTGCCAGCAGCCTCACCGGGACTAGCGGAGAGGGGCAGTACTTC
medium-sized	TRBV29-1	NA	TRBJ2-3	CSAEGGDTQYF	TGCAGCGCCGAGGGGGGGGATACGCAGTATTTT
large	TRBV29-1	TRBD1	TRBJ2-7	CSVDPGQGSYEQYF	TGCAGCGTTGACCCCGGACAGGGCTCCTACGAGCAGTACTTC
large	TRBV27	NA	TRBJ2-1	CASSLSLVGSSYNEQFF	TGTGCCAGCAGTTTATCCCTGGTGGGGAGCTCCTACAATGAGCAGTTCTTC
large	TRBV21-1	NA	TRBJ1-4	CASSKARGRGEKLFF	TGTGCCAGCAGCAAGGCCAGGGGGCGCGGTGAAAAACTGTTTTTT
large	TRBV6-5	NA	TRBJ2-3	CATLGGDTQYF	TGTGCCACCCTGGGCGGAGATACGCAGTATTTT
NA	TRBV19	NA	TRBJ1-1	CASSMWGPEAFF	TGTGCCAGTAGTATGTGGGGCCCTGAAGCTTTCTTT
large	TRBV29-1	NA	TRBJ2-2	CSVENFANTGELFF	TGCAGCGTTGAGAACTTCGCGAACACCGGGGAGCTGTTTTTT
large	TRBV4-1	NA	TRBJ2-7	CASSQEVRDHYEQYF	TGCGCCAGCAGCCAAGAAGTCCGGGACCACTACGAGCAGTACTTC
medium-sized	TRBV12-3/TRBV12-4	NA	TRBJ1-2	CASSSALGYTF	TGTGCCAGCAGTTCTGCCCTTGGCTACACCTTC
few	TRBV19	TRBD2	TRBJ2-1	CASSIDGRASGINEQFF	TGTGCCAGTAGTATAGATGGGCGGGCTAGCGGGATCAATGAGCAGTTCTTC
large	TRBV27	NA	TRBJ2-3	CASSPGPTPTTDTQYF	TGTGCCAGCAGTCCGGGACCCACCCCCACCACAGATACGCAGTATTTT
large	TRBV10-3	NA	TRBJ1-1	CAISPLGQREAFF	TGTGCCATCAGTCCTCTTGGACAGCGTGAAGCTTTCTTT
large	TRBV2	NA	TRBJ2-5	CASSEDRSQETQYF	TGTGCCAGCAGTGAAGATAGGAGCCAAGAGACCCAGTACTTC
large	TRBV10-3	NA	TRBJ2-2	CAISDGVAGELFF	TGTGCCATCAGTGATGGAGTGGCCGGGGAGCTGTTTTTT
few	TRBV14	NA	TRBJ2-1	CASSQDLVMRAYRHNEQFF	TGTGCCAGCAGCCAAGACCTAGTTATGAGGGCCTATCGCCACAATGAGCAGTTCTTC
large	TRBV27	NA	TRBJ1-2	CASSLDPGNGYTF	TGTGCCAGCAGTTTAGATCCAGGAAATGGCTACACCTTC
large	TRBV27	NA	TRBJ1-2	CASSLGWEYGYTF	TGTGCCAGCAGTTTAGGGTGGGAGTATGGCTACACCTTC
NA	TRBV19	NA	TRBJ1-1	CASSLEGNTEAFF	TGTGCCAGTAGTTTGGAAGGGAACACTGAAGCTTTCTTT
few	TRBV19	NA	TRBJ2-3	CASSSISGNTQYF	TGTGCCAGTAGCTCAATCAGCGGAAATACGCAGTATTTT
medium-sized	TRBV19	NA	TRBJ1-4	CASSTSQRGYREDNEKLFF	TGTGCCAGTAGTACCTCCCAGAGGGGGTACAGAGAAGATAATGAAAAACTGTTTTTT
few	TRBV27	NA	TRBJ1-2	CAGSLSGRYGYTF	TGTGCCGGCAGTTTATCCGGACGCTATGGCTACACCTTC
medium-sized	TRBV19	TRBD2	TRBJ2-7	CASSIVPGGAYEQYF	TGTGCCAGTAGTATTGTCCCCGGGGGGGCCTACGAGCAGTACTTC
large	TRBV29-1	NA	TRBJ2-2	CSVGRGNTGELFF	TGCAGCGTTGGCAGGGGAAACACCGGGGAGCTGTTTTTT
large	TRBV7-2	NA	TRBJ2-7	CASSQTGSQQYF	TGTGCCAGCAGCCAGACCGGGTCTCAGCAGTACTTC
medium-sized	TRBV19	NA	TRBJ2-2	CASSIMGLGTGELFF	TGTGCCAGTAGTATAATGGGTCTGGGCACCGGGGAGCTGTTTTTT
medium-sized	TRBV12-3/TRBV12-4	NA	TRBJ2-1	CASYDGVGDEQFF	TGTGCCAGCTATGATGGCGTCGGGGATGAGCAGTTCTTC
few	TRBV5-4	NA	TRBJ2-7	CASSFTNSYEQYF	TGTGCCAGCAGCTTTACTAACTCCTACGAGCAGTACTTC
large	TRBV19	NA	TRBJ1-1	CASSRVLMATEAFF	TGTGCCAGTAGTCGGGTCCTCATGGCAACTGAAGCTTTCTTT
large	TRBV6-2/TRBV6-3	NA	TRBJ1-5	CASSYTDYRLPSNQPQHF	TGTGCCAGCAGCTATACGGATTACAGGCTACCGAGCAATCAGCCCCAGCATTTT
medium-sized	TRBV20-1	TRBD2	TRBJ2-1	CSAGGLAGPPNEQFF	TGCAGTGCTGGGGGACTAGCGGGACCCCCCAATGAGCAGTTCTTC
medium-sized	TRBV19	NA	TRBJ2-1	CASSIPGRHNEQFF	TGTGCCAGTAGTATCCCGGGGCGCCACAATGAGCAGTTCTTC
large	TRBV18	TRBD1	TRBJ2-1	CASSLYDYPTGQGRNEQFF	TGTGCCAGCTCACTTTACGATTATCCTACGGGACAGGGAAGAAATGAGCAGTTCTTC
medium-sized	TRBV12-3/TRBV12-4	NA	TRBJ2-3	CASTLGSTDTQYF	TGTGCCAGCACCTTGGGGAGCACAGATACGCAGTATTTT
large	TRBV29-1	NA	TRBJ2-1	CSVVSHNYNEQFF	TGCAGCGTTGTCAGCCACAACTACAATGAGCAGTTCTTC
few	TRBV5-8	TRBD2	TRBJ2-5	CASIFRGGETQYF	TGTGCCAGCATTTTCCGCGGGGGGGAGACCCAGTACTTC
medium-sized	TRBV7-8	NA	TRBJ2-1	CASSSSGAGNEQFF	TGTGCCAGCAGCTCATCAGGGGCGGGCAATGAGCAGTTCTTC
large	TRBV4-2	NA	TRBJ1-1	CASSQGSPALIF	TGTGCCAGCAGCCAAGGATCCCCGGCATTGATCTTT
medium-sized	TRBV19	NA	TRBJ2-1	CASSIQGTYNEQFF	TGTGCCAGTAGTATCCAGGGTACCTACAATGAGCAGTTCTTC
medium-sized	TRBV6-2/TRBV6-3	NA	TRBJ2-1	CAGIRDVRYNEQFF	TGTGCCGGAATCCGGGACGTTAGATACAATGAGCAGTTCTTC
large	TRBV7-2	NA	TRBJ2-7	CASSYGTGSSYEQYF	TGTGCCAGCAGCTACGGGACGGGGAGCTCCTACGAGCAGTACTTC
medium-sized	TRBV20-1	NA	TRBJ2-1	CSGVALSYNEQFF	TGCAGTGGGGTAGCCCTCTCCTACAATGAGCAGTTCTTC
few	TRBV14	NA	TRBJ2-5	CASSQDSYGETQYF	TGTGCCAGCAGCCAAGATTCTTATGGAGAGACCCAGTACTTC
large	TRBV2	TRBD1	TRBJ1-2	CASSQDREVFDYGYTF	TGTGCCAGCAGCCAGGACAGGGAAGTTTTTGACTATGGCTACACCTTC
medium-sized	TRBV19	TRBD2	TRBJ2-3	CASSIGGLAGVTDTQYF	TGTGCCAGTAGTATAGGGGGACTAGCGGGAGTCACAGATACGCAGTATTTT
medium-sized	TRBV29-1	TRBD1	TRBJ2-7	CSATGGEQYF	TGCAGCGCAACAGGGGGTGAGCAGTACTTC
large	TRBV11-2	NA	TRBJ2-7	CASSFYRAYEQYF	TGTGCCAGCAGCTTTTACAGAGCCTACGAGCAGTACTTC
large	TRBV27	TRBD2	TRBJ2-7	CASSFGGGLYEQYF	TGTGCCAGCAGTTTCGGCGGGGGGCTCTACGAGCAGTACTTC